The 8 T cell receptor beta chains reported below all come from one sample, sequenced in a study of cytomegalovirus exposure and HLA in healthy donors. The PCR made use of 60 Vbeta and 13 Jbeta primers. The table came from immunoSEQ multiplex PCR; TCRdb's copy has only in-frame clones and leaves some out. The top ten hold under 6.5% of the sample, which has just over 150,000 clones, approximately 82% seen once. The source material was PBMCs. These receptor sequences come from a man in his fifties or sixties in good health and CMV-seropositive.

This chain connects TRBV6-5 to TRBJ1-6; D is unresolved. Germline loops: CDR1 MNHEY, CDR2 SVGAGI. Trimming took 0 bases from V and 8 from J, leaving 14 bases between them. The CDR3 is 16 amino acids. CDR3 sequence: CASSYSSQRADSPLHF. DNA of the CDR3: TGTGCCAGCAGTTACTCGAGCCAGCGTGCGGATTCACCCCTCCACTTT.

This clone was observed a single time. The rearrangement links TRBV10-1 to TRBJ2-7; 7 bases are shared with TRBD1. Losses at the gene ends were 8 bases for V and 2 bases for J; bases not matched to a gene: 3. Germline CDR1 reads WNHNN; CDR2 reads SYGVQD (reference sequence). CDR3 length: 12 amino acids. The CDR3 reads CASGQAAYEQYF. The DNA of the CDR3 is TGCGCCAGCGGACAGGCCGCCTACGAGCAGTACTTC.

This chain links TRBV19 with TRBJ1-5, with TRBD1 matching over 12 bases. The length of the CDR3 is 17 residues. The V gene end was trimmed by 3 bases and the J gene end by 6 bases; junction bases not matched to a gene: 9. The germline gives CDR1 LNHDA, CDR2 SQIVND (reference sequence). The CDR3 sequence is CASSMRLGQGAVQPQHF. CDR3 nucleotide sequence: TGTGCCAGTAGTATGAGGTTGGGACAGGGGGCTGTTCAGCCCCAGCATTTT.

This clone was counted between two and nine times. This chain uses TRBV25-1 with TRBJ2-5, with D maybe TRBD2 (6 bases). The length of the CDR3 is 15 residues. The V end lost 4 bases, the J end lost 4 bases, and 16 bases lay between the germline ends. Germline V lookup: CDR1 MGHDK, CDR2 SYGVNS. The CDR3 spells CASSAPQLARETQYF. As DNA, the CDR3 is TGTGCCAGCAGTGCCCCACAGCTAGCGCGAGAGACCCAGTACTTC.

The genes are TRBV5-6 and TRBJ2-5; the match to TRBD2 covers 14 bases. CDR3 size: 17 residues. Looked up from germline, CDR1 is SGHDT and CDR2 is YYEEEE. The V segment lost 2 bases and the J segment 0 bases; nucleotides outside the gene matches: 3. The CDR3 sequence: CASSFGTSGGYQETQYF. The CDR3 DNA is TGTGCCAGCAGCTTCGGGACTAGCGGGGGTTACCAAGAGACCCAGTACTTC.

This clone appeared a single time. J is TRBJ1-3 and V is TRBV19; 7 nucleotides agree with TRBD1. This CDR3 has 14 residues. The trim removed 6 bases at V and 5 bases at J, leaving 7 bases unmatched. The germline gives CDR1 LNHDA, CDR2 SQIVND (reference sequence). The CDR3 region is CASRETGIRNTIYF. The DNA of the CDR3 is TGTGCCAGTAGAGAGACAGGGATCAGAAACACCATATATTTT.

This clone was seen a single time. The V call is TRBV5-1, the J call TRBJ1-1; 12 bases map to TRBD1. The V segment lost 5 bases and the J segment 4 bases; nucleotides outside the gene matches: 9. The CDR3 sequence is 16 residues long. CDR1 SGHRS and CDR2 YFSETQ come from the germline V gene. The CDR3 DNA follows: TGCGCCAGCAGGCCCGGGACAGGGGGCTTAGGCACTGAAGCTTTCTTT. Protein: CASRPGTGGLGTEAFF.

This clone was counted a single time. V gene TRBV5-1 combines with J gene TRBJ2-1, with 7 bases lining up with TRBD1. Germline V lookup: CDR1 SGHRS, CDR2 YFSETQ. The CDR3 runs to 14 residues. V lost 4 bases to trimming and J lost 2 bases; unmatched junction nucleotides: 3. For the CDR3, the DNA is TGCGCCAGCAGCATGACAGGGCCCTACAATGAGCAGTTCTTC. Protein sequence: CASSMTGPYNEQFF.